This T cell receptor (beta chain) came from a study of blood T cell repertoires in COVID-19. Study information: Samples representing acute and convalescent COVID-19 were sourced from the United States, Italy and Spain. From T cells, B-cell-depleted T cells, or PBMCs came the material, which was cDNA or gDNA.

Original handling: For nucleated cells, counts were estimated from reference gene primer amplification. Clones were read by immunoSEQ multiplex PCR, and TCRdb kept only the in-frame ones, dropping some. For V, J and clone size, that table is used; D and trimming come from the DNA. Of 150,000 to 180,000 clones in the sample, around four fifths were seen once. CDR3 size: 12 residues. V was pared by 4 bases and J by 5 bases, with 9 bases between. In germline, CDR1 is SGHDN, CDR2 FVKESK. The clonotype originates from a woman of 80 years or more with acute or convalescent COVID-19. Input material: peripheral blood. The chain has TRBV14 and TRBJ2-7, with D hard to call. Here the CDR3 reads CASSLMPNEQYF. CDR3 in DNA: TGTGCCAGCAGCCTGATGCCTAACGAGCAGTACTTC.